Sequencing of this T cell receptor beta chain was carried out in a study of T-cell memory formation after mild COVID-19. The V and J ends lost 3 bases and 1 base respectively, with 14 bases between them. Per the germline V gene, CDR1 is SGDLS and CDR2 is YYNGEE. The CDR3 is 15 amino acids. TCRdb re-called the 5' RACE reads with MiXCR, one entry per CDR3 protein. The repertoire holds 410,000 or so distinct CDR3 sequences, with about a quarter as singletons. The chain combines TRBV9 with TRBJ2-7, with a weak D call TRBD1 (7 bases). The TCR was taken from an adult woman who had mild COVID-19 (a few samples of this study predate the infection). Cell type and time point are not known. Sequences were obtained from PBMCs or a T cell subset sorted from them (not recorded which). The CDR3 loop is CASSGRGLGSYEQYF. Here the CDR3 DNA reads TGTGCCAGCAGCGGGAGGGGGCTAGGTTCCTACGAGCAGTACTTC. The full variable domain, in which reference TRBV9 and TRBJ2-7 provide the parts outside the CDR3, is DSGVTQTPKHLITATGQRVTLRCSPRSGDLSVYWYQQSLDQGLQFLIQYYNGEERAKGNILERFSAQQFPDLHSELNLSSLELGDSALYFCASSGRGLGSYEQYFGPGTRLTVT.